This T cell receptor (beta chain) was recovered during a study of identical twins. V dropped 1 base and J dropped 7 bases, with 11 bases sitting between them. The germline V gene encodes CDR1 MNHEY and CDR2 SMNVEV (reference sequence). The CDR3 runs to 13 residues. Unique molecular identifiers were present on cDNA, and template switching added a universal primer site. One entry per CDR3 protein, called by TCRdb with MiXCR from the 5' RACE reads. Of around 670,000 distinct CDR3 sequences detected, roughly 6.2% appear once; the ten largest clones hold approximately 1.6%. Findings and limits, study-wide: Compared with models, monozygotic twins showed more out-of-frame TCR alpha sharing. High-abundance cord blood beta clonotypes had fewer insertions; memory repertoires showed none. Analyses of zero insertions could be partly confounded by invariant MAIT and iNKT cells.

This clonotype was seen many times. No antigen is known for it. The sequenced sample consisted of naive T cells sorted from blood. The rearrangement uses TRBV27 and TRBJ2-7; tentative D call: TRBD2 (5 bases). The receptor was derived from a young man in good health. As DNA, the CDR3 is TGTGCCAGCAGTTTATTTGCGGGTGAGGAGCAGTACTTC. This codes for CASSLFAGEEQYF.